These 15 T cell receptor beta chains came from one sample sequenced in a study of blood T cells in healthy people across ages. Then a second PCR, running roughly 7 to 11 cycles, was carried out with a sample-barcoded 5' primer and a J-beta primer mix. TCRdb analysed the 5' RACE reads with MiXCR anew, one entry per CDR3 protein. The sample includes approximately 1.5 million distinct CDR3 sequences, almost 35% of them seen just once. The sequenced sample consisted of blood. These receptors originate from a woman aged 25-40 years in good health.

The chain joins TRBV5-1 to TRBJ1-2; D not resolved. Looked up from germline, CDR1 is SGHRS and CDR2 is YFSETQ. The CDR3 runs 16 residues. V was cut by 0 bases and J by 8 bases, with 20 bases left in between. The CDR3 is CASSLAGDKRSYGYTF. CDR3 nucleotide sequence: TGCGCCAGCAGCTTGGCCGGAGACAAAAGATCGTACGGCTACACCTTC. The full variable domain, completed using reference TRBV5-1 and TRBJ1-2, is KAGVTQTPRYLIKTRGQQVTLSCSPISGHRSVSWYQQTPGQGLQFLFEYFSETQRNKGNFPGRFSGRQFSNSRSEMNVSTLELGDSALYLCASSLAGDKRSYGYTFGSGTRLTVV.

V is TRBV29-1 and J is TRBJ2-1; 7 bases line up with TRBD2. Germline CDR1 is SQVTM and CDR2 is ANQGSEA. This CDR3 region has 14 residues. J was trimmed by 9 bases and V by 5 bases; bases with no gene match: 13. The DNA of the CDR3 is TGCAGCGTTCATCTTCGGGGGAGGGTGGCTGAGCAGTTCTTC. Translated, it gives CSVHLRGRVAEQFF.

This sequence joins TRBV19 and TRBJ2-6; 7 positions match TRBD1. Germline V CDR1 and CDR2: LNHDA, SQIVND (reference sequence). V lost 5 bases, J lost 0 bases, and 10 bases stayed unmatched. The CDR3 extends over 18 amino acids. In nucleotides, the CDR3 is TGTGCCAGTAGTTCCCGACAGGGCGACCTCTCTGGGGCCAACGTCCTGACTTTC. This sequence encodes CASSSRQGDLSGANVLTF.

V gene TRBV14 combines with J gene TRBJ2-7, with 7 positions matching TRBD1. Germline V gives CDR1 SGHDN, CDR2 FVKESK. This CDR3 has 14 amino acids. J lost 2 bases, V lost 5 bases, and 6 bases had no gene match. CDR3 bases: TGTGCCAGCAGCTACCGACAGGGTGCCTACGAGCAGTACTTC. It yields the protein CASSYRQGAYEQYF.

Note on this clonotype: Sequence at one end of the junction differs from germline and may be a read error. The chain recombines TRBV2 with TRBJ2-1; TRBD2 aligns across 8 bases. Germline CDR1 and CDR2: SNHLY and FYNNEI. The CDR3 is made up of 17 amino acids. CDR3 nucleotide sequence: TGTGCCAGCAGTGAAGCGCTAAGCGGGGGTGACCCCAATGGGCAGTTCTTC. It yields the protein CASSEALSGGDPNGQFF.

This clonotype has only a few counts. V gene TRBV2 combines with J gene TRBJ2-7, with 12 positions matching TRBD2. V lost 4 bases and J lost 5; bases outside the gene matches: 6. Looked up from germline, CDR1 is SNHLY and CDR2 is FYNNEI. This CDR3 is built from 15 residues. The CDR3: CASSASGRDSDEQYF. CDR3 nucleotides: TGTGCCAGCAGTGCTAGCGGGAGGGACAGCGACGAGCAGTACTTC.

J is TRBJ1-5 and V is TRBV9; a possible D gene is TRBD1 (6 bases). Trimming stripped 6 bases from V and 0 bases from J, with 28 bases between. CDR1 SGDLS and CDR2 YYNGEE come from the germline V gene. There are 20 residues in the CDR3. DNA for the CDR3: TGTGCCAGCACCAATAGTCCGGGACACCGAAGGGGGTATAGCAATCAGCCCCAGCATTTT. Its translation is CASTNSPGHRRGYSNQPQHF.

This clonotype showed up just once. The chain employs TRBV6-2 or TRBV6-3 and TRBJ1-1, with D possibly matching TRBD1 (5 bases). This CDR3 region has 14 residues. CDR1 is MNHEY, CDR2 SVGEGT, per germline. The V and J ends lost 7 bases and 8 bases respectively, with 20 bases between them. CDR3 sequence (DNA): TGTGCCAGCACCCTACAGGAGAGTGTACGAGAAGCTTTCTTT. It codes for CASTLQESVREAFF.

The CDR3 bases are TGTGCCAGCAGCTTATACCATCTCTCTGGGGCCAACGTCCTGACTTTC. Translating it yields CASSLYHLSGANVLTF. The rearrangement uses TRBV7-8 and TRBJ2-6; no clear D. The germline CDR1 and CDR2 sequences are SGHVS and FQNEAQ. The CDR3 consists of 16 residues. The V end was cut by 2 bases, the J end by 0 bases, with 8 bases between.

This clonotype was seen a handful of times. This may come from a read error, since a much larger clone is one base off. This chain connects TRBV11-2 to TRBJ2-1; D not certain. The J call may be in error: the DNA end matches TRBJ2-7 better. The CDR3 consists of 13 residues. Germline V CDR1 and CDR2: SGHAT, FQNNGV. The CDR3 region is CASSYSRNNEQYF. CDR3 in DNA: TGTGCCAGCAGCTATTCCAGGAACAATGAGCAGTACTTC.

This clonotype was counted only a few times. The chain combines TRBV9 with TRBJ1-1; TRBD1 matches at 8 bases. V lost 2 bases to trimming and J lost 4 bases; unmatched junction nucleotides: 1. Germline values: CDR1 SGDLS, CDR2 YYNGEE. This CDR3 region has 13 residues. The CDR3 DNA reads as TGTGCCAGCAGCGTTGGACAGGGCACTGAAGCTTTCTTT. It yields the protein CASSVGQGTEAFF.

The CDR3 bases are TGCGCCAGCAGCCAAGAAGGGCCAGGATTCTCTGAAGCTTTCTTT. Its translation: CASSQEGPGFSEAFF. The V and J genes are TRBV4-1 and TRBJ1-1; D remains unclear. V was clipped by 0 bases and J by 6 bases, with 14 bases between them. This CDR3 is 15 amino acids long. The germline CDR1 and CDR2 sequences are MGHRA and YSYEKL.

This clonotype was counted ten times or more. The chain has TRBV29-1 and TRBJ2-1; no definite D call. With 4 bases removed from V and 7 bases from J, the gap between germline ends came to 14 bases. The germline CDR1 and CDR2 sequences are SQVTM and ANQGSEA. The CDR3 is made up of 13 amino acids. The CDR3 spells CSVGLLNGNEQFF. CDR3 DNA sequence: TGCAGCGTTGGTCTCCTAAATGGGAATGAGCAGTTCTTC.

This clonotype was seen only a few times. DNA of the CDR3: TGTGCCAGCAGTTTCGAGGGGGCTCACTACGAGCAGTACTTC. It yields the protein CASSFEGAHYEQYF. The chain is built from TRBV27 and TRBJ2-7; the match to TRBD1 covers 7 bases. Unmatched junction bases numbered 5, after V lost 3 bases and J lost 3 bases. The CDR3 has 14 residues. Germline assignment: CDR1 MNHEY and CDR2 SMNVEV (reference sequence).

This clonotype was recorded a few times. The J gene is TRBJ1-2, the V gene TRBV7-2; weak D call: TRBD1 (6 bases). CDR1 and CDR2 from the germline V gene are SGHTA and FQGNSA. The CDR3 covers 15 residues. The V end lost 5 bases, the J end lost 3 bases, and 16 bases lay between the germline ends. In nucleotides, the CDR3 is TGTGCCAGCAGCAATACCGGACAGCGCTACTATGGCTACACCTTC. Its protein is CASSNTGQRYYGYTF.